These 24 T cell receptor beta chains were sequenced from one sample in a study of spatial heterogeneity in lung cancer. MiXCR, applied by TCRdb to the 5' RACE reads, yields one record per CDR3 protein. Here the sample spans 77,000 or so distinct CDR3 sequences, approximately 21% being singletons. Time point: sample taken at primary tumor resection. The authors sequenced whole RNA from tumor, nontumor lung or frozen PBMC without sorting. Here the sequenced sample was PBMCs, taken at surgery. The receptors shown here come from a male donor with early-stage non-small cell lung cancer.

This clonotype has a handful of counts. This rearrangement joins TRBV29-1 to TRBJ2-7; possibly TRBD1 for D (5 bases). CDR1 is SQVTM, CDR2 ANQGSEA, per germline. V lost 3 bases and J lost 6, with 15 bases in between. This CDR3 spans 13 amino acids. This CDR3 reads CSVEKTEAGEQYF. The CDR3 DNA reads TGCAGCGTTGAGAAGACAGAAGCTGGCGAGCAGTACTTC.

At least ten counts were recorded for this clonotype. The chain uses TRBV7-2 and TRBJ2-5; 8 bases are a match to TRBD1. The CDR3 has 14 residues. CDR1 is SGHTA, CDR2 FQGNSA, per germline. Trimming removed 4 bases from V and 2 bases from J; junction bases left unmatched: 3. The CDR3 spells CASSSTGGQETQYF. CDR3 DNA: TGTGCCAGCAGCTCCACAGGGGGGCAAGAGACCCAGTACTTC.

This clonotype has more than one count but fewer than ten. The CDR3: CASSLRTTYEQYF. The CDR3, as DNA: TGCGCCAGCAGCTTGCGGACGACCTACGAGCAGTACTTC. The chain recombines TRBV5-1 with TRBJ2-7; D is ambiguous. Germline V lookup: CDR1 SGHRS, CDR2 YFSETQ. Trimming pared 1 base from V and 2 bases from J, leaving 7 bases between. The length of the CDR3 is 13 residues.

This clonotype showed up just a few times. V gene TRBV5-1 combines with J gene TRBJ2-5; a possible D gene is TRBD2 (6 bases). The CDR3 runs to 13 residues. From germline, CDR1 is SGHRS and CDR2 YFSETQ. Trimming pared 7 bases from V and 5 bases from J, leaving 15 bases between. This CDR3 is CASGPGELETQYF. The CDR3 DNA reads as TGCGCCAGCGGGCCGGGGGAGTTGGAGACCCAGTACTTC.

This clonotype has at least ten counts. This chain connects TRBV19 to TRBJ1-5; unclear D gene. CDR1 is LNHDA, CDR2 SQIVND, per germline (reference sequence). Trimming stripped 5 bases from V and 0 bases from J, with 5 bases between. The CDR3 contains 13 residues. The CDR3 DNA reads as TGTGCCAGTAGTCTCGCTAGCAATCAGCCCCAGCATTTT. It specifies CASSLASNQPQHF.

This clonotype was detected only a few times. The J gene is TRBJ2-3, the V gene TRBV7-9; maybe TRBD1 (6 bases). Germline V gene lookup returns CDR1 SEHNR and CDR2 FQNEAQ (reference sequence). V lost 2 bases to trimming and J lost 0 bases, with 15 bases between them. This CDR3 region has 17 residues. CDR3 sequence (DNA): TGTGCCAGCAGCTTACGGCCAGGGGTCACTAGCACAGATACGCAGTATTTT. Amino acids: CASSLRPGVTSTDTQYF. Based on the CDR3 plus reference TRBV7-9 and TRBJ2-3, the full variable domain is DTGVSQNPRHKITKRGQNVTFRCDPISEHNRLYWYRQTLGQGPEFLTYFQNEAQLEKSRLLSDRFSAERPKGSFSTLEIQRTEQGDSAMYLCASSLRPGVTSTDTQYFGPGTRLTVL.

V and J are TRBV5-1 and TRBJ1-1; D is unresolved. The CDR3 has 14 amino acids. The germline V and J ends were trimmed by 1 base and 4 bases, with 11 bases remaining between them. Germline CDR1 is SGHRS and CDR2 is YFSETQ. The CDR3 DNA follows: TGCGCCAGCAGCTTGACAACTACGTCCACTGAAGCTTTCTTT. Protein: CASSLTTTSTEAFF.

This clonotype appeared a few times. The V and J genes are TRBV12-3 or TRBV12-4 and TRBJ1-1; 7 positions agree with TRBD1. The CDR3 runs 14 residues. V was clipped by 5 bases and J by 11 bases; unmatched bases: 14. The CDR3 DNA sequence: TGTGCCAGCAGTCCTCCCGAGACAGGGTTGGAGGCTTTCTTT. The encoded protein is CASSPPETGLEAFF.

This clonotype was detected a few times. The rearrangement uses TRBV7-9 and TRBJ1-2; tentative D call: TRBD1 (6 bases). The CDR3 has 14 residues. The V gene's germline CDR1 is SEHNR and CDR2 FQNEAQ (reference sequence). The germline V and J ends were trimmed by 2 bases and 6 bases, with 13 bases remaining between them. CDR3 bases: TGTGCCAGCAGCTTAAGTAACAGGGCGGATGGCTACACCTTC. It specifies CASSLSNRADGYTF.

The chain links TRBV29-1 to TRBJ2-1; 7 bases line up with TRBD1. The CDR3 runs to 13 residues. V lost 8 bases to trimming and J lost 3 bases; unmatched junction nucleotides: 7. Germline V gives CDR1 SQVTM, CDR2 ANQGSEA. The CDR3 DNA follows: TGCAGCCAAGACCGACAGGGCTACAATGAGCAGTTCTTC. Protein sequence: CSQDRQGYNEQFF.

The table lists this clonotype with many counts. This chain links TRBV6-2 or TRBV6-3 with TRBJ2-7; 7 nucleotides agree with TRBD1. Trimming at V came to 9 bases and at J to 5 bases, leaving 13 bases not matched to a gene. Germline CDR1 and CDR2: MNHEY and SVGEGT. There are 14 residues in the CDR3. The CDR3 sequence is CASSFRDRRNEQYF. The CDR3 coding sequence is TGTGCCAGTTCGTTTCGGGACAGACGGAACGAGCAGTACTTC.

Only a few counts were recorded for this clonotype. CDR3 loop: CASSLRSYGYTF. The CDR3 DNA reads as TGTGCCAGCAGCCTCAGATCCTATGGCTACACCTTC. This rearrangement joins TRBV7-9 to TRBJ1-2; unclear D gene. Germline loops: CDR1 SEHNR, CDR2 FQNEAQ (reference sequence). CDR3 length: 12 amino acids. V was trimmed by 5 bases and J by 4 bases, leaving 8 bases between them.

V gene TRBV3-1 combines with J gene TRBJ2-7; 10 bases match TRBD1. Germline V gene sequence: CDR1 LGHDT, CDR2 YNNKEL (reference sequence). With V trimmed by 2 bases and J by 4 bases, 5 bases remained unmatched. The CDR3 runs 15 residues. CDR3 bases: TGTGCCAGCAGCCAAACCGGGACAGGGGTATACGAGCAGTACTTC. This sequence encodes CASSQTGTGVYEQYF.

This clonotype came up many times. This chain links TRBV28 with TRBJ1-2, with 7 positions matching TRBD1. The J segment lost 6 bases and the V segment lost 1 base, leaving 8 bases of the junction unmatched. The CDR3 has 15 residues. Germline CDR1 MDHEN, CDR2 SYDVKM. CDR3 sequence (DNA): TGTGCCAGCAGTTTATATGGCAGGGGGAGTCATGGCTACACCTTC. Encoded protein: CASSLYGRGSHGYTF.

The chain employs TRBV4-1 and TRBJ2-7, with a tentative D call TRBD2 (6 bases). From germline, CDR1 is MGHRA and CDR2 YSYEKL. The CDR3 is 15 amino acids. V lost 6 bases and J lost 7, with 22 bases in between. The CDR3 sequence: CASSYYPGPGGEQYF. The CDR3 bases are TGCGCCAGCAGTTATTATCCAGGGCCCGGGGGAGAGCAGTACTTC.

The genes are TRBV10-3 and TRBJ2-7; perhaps D is TRBD1 or TRBD2 (5 bases each). Germline-derived CDR1 and CDR2 are ENHRY and SYGVKD. The CDR3 is 17 residues long. Deletions cut 3 bases from V and 2 bases from J, with 20 bases between. CDR3 nucleotides: TGTGCCATCAGTGAAGTGGAGTCGGGGACCGGAACCTACGAGCAGTACTTC. Translated: CAISEVESGTGTYEQYF.

The chain links TRBV7-2 to TRBJ1-4, with D unclear. Germline assignment: CDR1 SGHTA and CDR2 FQGNSA. Trimming shortened V by 5 bases and J by 3 bases, and 10 bases separated the two germline ends. The CDR3 is made up of 14 amino acids. The CDR3 nucleotides are TGTGCCAGCAGCCTGTCTAAGGCTAATGAAAAACTGTTTTTT. It yields the protein CASSLSKANEKLFF.

This clonotype appeared a few times. The rearrangement links TRBV5-1 to TRBJ1-1; D is perhaps TRBD1 (5 bases). There are 15 residues in the CDR3. Germline CDR1 SGHRS, CDR2 YFSETQ. V lost 2 bases and J lost 4, with 15 bases in between. CDR3 region: CASSFQGNEGTEAFF. CDR3 nucleotides: TGCGCCAGCAGCTTTCAGGGAAATGAGGGCACTGAAGCTTTCTTT.

This clonotype was recorded many times. V and J are TRBV7-6 and TRBJ2-7; 9 bases line up with TRBD2. The germline gives CDR1 SGHVS, CDR2 FNYEAQ. The CDR3 contains 18 residues. After removal of 4 bases from V and 3 bases from J, the junction contained 16 bases not matched to a gene. CDR3 sequence (DNA): TGTGCCAGCAGCTCCGTAGGATACGGCGGGAGGGCCGGCTACGAGCAGTACTTC. Protein: CASSSVGYGGRAGYEQYF.

This clonotype came up a few times. The genes are TRBV6-1 and TRBJ1-1; D is possibly TRBD1 (5 bases). Germline CDR1 is MNHNS and CDR2 is SASEGT. V dropped 5 bases and J dropped 8 bases, with 9 bases sitting between them. The CDR3 length is 11 residues. CDR3 loop: CASSSGGEAFF. As DNA, the CDR3 is TGTGCCAGCAGTTCCGGGGGGGAAGCTTTCTTT.

This clonotype came up a few times. This sequence joins TRBV29-1 and TRBJ2-1, with D unresolved. Germline CDR1 is SQVTM and CDR2 is ANQGSEA. The V gene lost 5 bases and the J gene lost 8 bases, with 10 bases spanning the gap. The CDR3 extends over 11 amino acids. The CDR3 here is CSVQANHEQFF. As DNA, the CDR3 is TGCAGCGTTCAAGCGAACCATGAGCAGTTCTTC.

The chain joins TRBV9 to TRBJ2-1; 7 nucleotides line up with TRBD2. Germline CDR1 and CDR2: SGDLS and YYNGEE. V lost 4 bases and J lost 8; bases outside the gene matches: 12. The CDR3 covers 15 residues. CDR3 nucleotides: TGTGCCAGCAGCCCCCGGGGGGAGACATTCGATGAGCAGTTCTTC. This gives the protein CASSPRGETFDEQFF.

This clonotype was seen ten or more times. This chain connects TRBV27 to TRBJ1-1; D is ambiguous. Trimming removed 4 bases from V and 0 bases from J, with 6 bases in between. This CDR3 comprises 13 residues. Germline CDR1 is MNHEY and CDR2 is SMNVEV (reference sequence). Here the CDR3 reads CASSSQVNTEAFF. CDR3 nucleotide sequence: TGTGCCAGCAGTTCTCAGGTGAACACTGAAGCTTTCTTT.

Of note for this clonotype: A read error may produce the germline difference seen at one junction end. The chain employs TRBV12-3 or TRBV12-4 and TRBJ2-7; D is unresolved. The length of the CDR3 is 13 residues. CDR3 nucleotide sequence: TGTGCCGGCAGTTTAGGCGCCGACTACGAGCAGTACTTC. Encoded protein: CAGSLGADYEQYF.